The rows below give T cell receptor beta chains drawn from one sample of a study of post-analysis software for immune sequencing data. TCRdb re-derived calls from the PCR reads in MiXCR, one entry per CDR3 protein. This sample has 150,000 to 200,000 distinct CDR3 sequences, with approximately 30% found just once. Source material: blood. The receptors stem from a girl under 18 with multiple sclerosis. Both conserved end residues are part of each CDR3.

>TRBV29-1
CSVITGREVDEQFF
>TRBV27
CASRDGTGGWNEQFF
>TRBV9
CASSLQGQQFF
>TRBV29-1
CSALGAYEQYF
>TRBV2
CASWGGAGTTLNTEAFF
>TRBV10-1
CASSESRAGETQYF
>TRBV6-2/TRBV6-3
CASRHVHVVGNTEAFF
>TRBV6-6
CASSYYGGDEQYF
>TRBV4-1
CASSLPTATNEKLFF
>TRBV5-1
CASSPFRIPNGGTDTEAFF
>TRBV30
CAWSDRGSEFF
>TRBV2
CASNGQGMGEELFF
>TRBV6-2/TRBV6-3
CASSQSLADTQYF
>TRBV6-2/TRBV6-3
CASRPTPGGTYEQYF
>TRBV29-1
CSVEGNGETQYF
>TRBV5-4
CASSLKIGSEQFF
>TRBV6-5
CASSYSPQMGETQYF
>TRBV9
CASSVEPGTRGYTF